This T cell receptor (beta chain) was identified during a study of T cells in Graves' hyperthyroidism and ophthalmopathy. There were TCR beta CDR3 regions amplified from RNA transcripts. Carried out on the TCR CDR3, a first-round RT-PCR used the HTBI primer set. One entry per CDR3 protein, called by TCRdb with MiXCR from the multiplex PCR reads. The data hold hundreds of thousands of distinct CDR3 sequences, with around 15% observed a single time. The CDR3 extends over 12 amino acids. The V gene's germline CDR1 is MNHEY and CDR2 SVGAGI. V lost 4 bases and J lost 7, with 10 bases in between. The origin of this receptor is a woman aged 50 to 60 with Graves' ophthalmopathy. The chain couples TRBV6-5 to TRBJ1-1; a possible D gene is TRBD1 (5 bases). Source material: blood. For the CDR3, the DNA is TGTGCCAGCAGTTGGAGGGGAGATGAAGCTTTCTTT. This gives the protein CASSWRGDEAFF.